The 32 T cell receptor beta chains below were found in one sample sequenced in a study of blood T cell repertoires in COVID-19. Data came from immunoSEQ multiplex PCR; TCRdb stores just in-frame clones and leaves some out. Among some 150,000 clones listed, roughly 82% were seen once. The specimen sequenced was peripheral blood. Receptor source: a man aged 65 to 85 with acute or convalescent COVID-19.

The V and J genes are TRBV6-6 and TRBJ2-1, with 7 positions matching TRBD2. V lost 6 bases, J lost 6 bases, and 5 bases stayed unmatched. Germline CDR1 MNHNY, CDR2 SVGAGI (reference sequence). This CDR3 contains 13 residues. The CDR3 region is CASRMGGGNEQFF. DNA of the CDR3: TGTGCCAGCAGAATGGGGGGGGGCAATGAGCAGTTCTTC.

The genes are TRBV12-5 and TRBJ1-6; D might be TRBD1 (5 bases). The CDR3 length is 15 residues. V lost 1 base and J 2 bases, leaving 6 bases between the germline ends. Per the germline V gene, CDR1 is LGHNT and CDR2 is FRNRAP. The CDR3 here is CASGLATAYNSPLHF. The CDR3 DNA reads TGTGCTAGTGGTTTGGCGACAGCCTATAATTCACCCCTCCACTTT.

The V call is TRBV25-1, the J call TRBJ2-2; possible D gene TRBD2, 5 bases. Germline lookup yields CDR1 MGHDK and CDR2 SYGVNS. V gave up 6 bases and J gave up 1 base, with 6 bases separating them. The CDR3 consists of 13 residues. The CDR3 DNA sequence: TGTGCCAGCAGACTAGAGAACACCGGGGAGCTGTTTTTT. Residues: CASRLENTGELFF.

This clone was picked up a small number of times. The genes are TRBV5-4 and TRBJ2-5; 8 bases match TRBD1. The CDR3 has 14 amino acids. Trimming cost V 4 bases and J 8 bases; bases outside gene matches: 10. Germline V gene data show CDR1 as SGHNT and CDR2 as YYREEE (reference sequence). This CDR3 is CASSPWTGTGTQYF. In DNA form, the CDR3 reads TGTGCCAGCAGCCCATGGACAGGGACGGGAACCCAGTACTTC.

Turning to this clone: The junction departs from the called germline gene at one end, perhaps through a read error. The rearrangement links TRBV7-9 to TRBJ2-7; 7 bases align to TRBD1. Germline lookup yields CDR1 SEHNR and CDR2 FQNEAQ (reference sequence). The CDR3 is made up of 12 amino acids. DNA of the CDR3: TGTGCCAGCGCTTTAGACAGGGCGAATCTAGCCTTC. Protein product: CASALDRANLAF.

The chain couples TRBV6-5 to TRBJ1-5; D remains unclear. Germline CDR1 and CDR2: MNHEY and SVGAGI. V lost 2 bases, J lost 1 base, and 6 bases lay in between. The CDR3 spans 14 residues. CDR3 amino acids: CASSYGPSNQPQHF. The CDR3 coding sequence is TGTGCCAGCAGTTACGGGCCGAGCAATCAGCCCCAGCATTTT.

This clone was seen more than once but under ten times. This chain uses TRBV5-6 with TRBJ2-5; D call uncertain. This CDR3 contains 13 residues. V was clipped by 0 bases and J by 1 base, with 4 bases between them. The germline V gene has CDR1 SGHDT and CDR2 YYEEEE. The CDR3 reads CASSLEPQETQYF. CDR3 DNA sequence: TGTGCCAGCAGCTTGGAGCCCCAAGAGACCCAGTACTTC.

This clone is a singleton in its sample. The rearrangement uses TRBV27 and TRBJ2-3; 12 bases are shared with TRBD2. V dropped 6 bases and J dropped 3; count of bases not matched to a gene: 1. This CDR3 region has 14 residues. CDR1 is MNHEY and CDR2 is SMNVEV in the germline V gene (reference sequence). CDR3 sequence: CASRTSGRTDTQYF. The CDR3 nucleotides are TGTGCCAGCAGGACTAGCGGGAGAACAGATACGCAGTATTTT.

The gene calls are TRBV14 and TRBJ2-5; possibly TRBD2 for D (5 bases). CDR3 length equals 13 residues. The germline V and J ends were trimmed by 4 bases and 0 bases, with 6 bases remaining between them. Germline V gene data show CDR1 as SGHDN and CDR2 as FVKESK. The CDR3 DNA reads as TGTGCCAGCAGCCGAGGGTACCAAGAGACCCAGTACTTC. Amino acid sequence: CASSRGYQETQYF.

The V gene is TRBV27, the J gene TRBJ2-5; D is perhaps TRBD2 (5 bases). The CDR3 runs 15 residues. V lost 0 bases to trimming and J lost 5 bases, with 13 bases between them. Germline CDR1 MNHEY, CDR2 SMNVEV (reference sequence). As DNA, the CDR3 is TGTGCCAGCAGTTTATCTTGGCGGGCTGGGGAGACCCAGTACTTC. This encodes CASSLSWRAGETQYF.

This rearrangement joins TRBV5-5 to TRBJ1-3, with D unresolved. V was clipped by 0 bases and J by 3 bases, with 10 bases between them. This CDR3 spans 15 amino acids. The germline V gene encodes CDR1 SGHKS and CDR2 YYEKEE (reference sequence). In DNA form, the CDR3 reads TGTGCCAGCAGCTTGGTCTTGGCAGTTGGAAACACCATATATTTT. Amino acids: CASSLVLAVGNTIYF.

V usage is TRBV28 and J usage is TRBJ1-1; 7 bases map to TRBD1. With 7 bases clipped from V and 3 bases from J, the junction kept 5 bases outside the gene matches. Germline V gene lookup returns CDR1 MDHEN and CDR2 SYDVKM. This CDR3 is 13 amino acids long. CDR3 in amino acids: CASMVRGYTEAFF. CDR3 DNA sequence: TGTGCCAGCATGGTCAGGGGGTACACTGAAGCTTTCTTT.

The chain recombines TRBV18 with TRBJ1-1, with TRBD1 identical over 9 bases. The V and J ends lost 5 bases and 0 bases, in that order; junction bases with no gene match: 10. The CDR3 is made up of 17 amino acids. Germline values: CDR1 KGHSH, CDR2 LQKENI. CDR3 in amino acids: CASSKKGQGTMNTEAFF. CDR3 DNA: TGTGCCAGCTCAAAAAAGGGACAGGGAACAATGAACACTGAAGCTTTCTTT.

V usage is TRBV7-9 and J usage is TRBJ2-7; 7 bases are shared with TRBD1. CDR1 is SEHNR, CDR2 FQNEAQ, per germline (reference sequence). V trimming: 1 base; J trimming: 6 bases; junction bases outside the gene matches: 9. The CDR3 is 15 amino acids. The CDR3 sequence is CASSLVNRGAGEQYF. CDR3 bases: TGTGCCAGCAGCTTAGTTAACAGGGGAGCCGGCGAGCAGTACTTC.

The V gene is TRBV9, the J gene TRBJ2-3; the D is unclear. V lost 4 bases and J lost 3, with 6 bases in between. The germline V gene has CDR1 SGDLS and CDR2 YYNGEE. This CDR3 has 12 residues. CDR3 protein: CASSSETDTQYF. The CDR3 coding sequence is TGTGCCAGCAGCTCAGAAACAGATACGCAGTATTTT.

The CDR3 region is CASSLGASGPQETQYF. CDR3 DNA: TGTGCCAGTAGTCTAGGGGCTAGCGGACCTCAAGAGACCCAGTACTTC. The chain recombines TRBV19 with TRBJ2-5, with 7 bases lining up with TRBD2. CDR1 is LNHDA, CDR2 SQIVND, per germline (reference sequence). The CDR3 sequence is 16 residues long. V shed 5 bases, J shed 2 bases, and the junction held 11 bases outside the gene matches.

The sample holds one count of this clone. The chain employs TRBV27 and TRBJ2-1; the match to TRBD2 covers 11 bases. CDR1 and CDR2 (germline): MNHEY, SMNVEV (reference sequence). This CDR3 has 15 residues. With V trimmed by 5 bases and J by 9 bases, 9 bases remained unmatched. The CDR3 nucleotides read TGTGCCAGCAGTCCTCCGACTAGCGGGGCTGGTGAGCAGTTCTTC. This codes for CASSPPTSGAGEQFF.

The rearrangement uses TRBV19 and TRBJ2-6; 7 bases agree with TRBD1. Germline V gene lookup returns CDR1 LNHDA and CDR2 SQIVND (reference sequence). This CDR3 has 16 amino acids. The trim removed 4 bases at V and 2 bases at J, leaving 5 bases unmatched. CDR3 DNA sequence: TGTGCCAGTAGTAGCTTCACAGGGGCTGGGGCCAACGTCCTGACTTTC. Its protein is CASSSFTGAGANVLTF. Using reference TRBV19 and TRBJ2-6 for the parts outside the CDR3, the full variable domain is DGGITQSPKYLFRKEGQNVTLSCEQNLNHDAMYWYRQDPGQGLRLIYYSQIVNDFQKGDIAEGYSVSREKKESFPLTVTSAQKNPTAFYLCASSSFTGAGANVLTFGAGSRLTVL.

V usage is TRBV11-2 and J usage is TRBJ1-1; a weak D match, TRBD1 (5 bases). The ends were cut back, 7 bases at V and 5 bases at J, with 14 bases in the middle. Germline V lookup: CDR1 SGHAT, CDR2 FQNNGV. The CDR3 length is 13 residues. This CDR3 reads CASTQWGGTEAFF. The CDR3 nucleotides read TGTGCCAGCACCCAGTGGGGGGGGACTGAAGCTTTCTTT.

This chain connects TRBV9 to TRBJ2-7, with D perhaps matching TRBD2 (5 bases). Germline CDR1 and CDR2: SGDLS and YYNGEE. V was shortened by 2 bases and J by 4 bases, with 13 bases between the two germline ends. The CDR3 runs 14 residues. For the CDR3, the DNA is TGTGCCAGCAGCGTGGGCCTGACGGGGTACGAGCAGTACTTC. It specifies CASSVGLTGYEQYF.

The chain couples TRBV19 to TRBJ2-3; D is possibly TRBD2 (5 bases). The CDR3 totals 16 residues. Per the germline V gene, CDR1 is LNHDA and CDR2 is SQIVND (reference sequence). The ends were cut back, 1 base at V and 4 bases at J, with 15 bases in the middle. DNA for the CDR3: TGTGCCAGTAGTATAGCGAGGGCTGAAGCTTCAGATACGCAGTATTTT. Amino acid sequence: CASSIARAEASDTQYF.

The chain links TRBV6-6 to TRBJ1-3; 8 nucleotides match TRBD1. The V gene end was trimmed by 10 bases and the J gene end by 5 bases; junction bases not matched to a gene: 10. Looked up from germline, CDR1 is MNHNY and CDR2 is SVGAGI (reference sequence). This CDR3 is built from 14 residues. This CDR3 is CATQTGTGRNTIYF. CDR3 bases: TGTGCCACTCAAACGGGGACAGGACGAAACACCATATATTTT.

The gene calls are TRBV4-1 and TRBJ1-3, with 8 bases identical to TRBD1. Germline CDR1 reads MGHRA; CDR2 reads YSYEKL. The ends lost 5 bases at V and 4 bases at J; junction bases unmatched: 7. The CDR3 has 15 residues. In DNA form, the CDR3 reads TGCGCCAGCAGCGACGGACAGGGATCAGGAAACACCATATATTTT. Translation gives CASSDGQGSGNTIYF.

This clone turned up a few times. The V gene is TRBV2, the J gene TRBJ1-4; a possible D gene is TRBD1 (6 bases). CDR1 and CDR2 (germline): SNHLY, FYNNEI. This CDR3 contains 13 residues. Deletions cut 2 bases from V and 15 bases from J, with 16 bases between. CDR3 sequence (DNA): TGTGCCAGCAGTGAAACAGGGTACGGCTTTGTGTTTTTT. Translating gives CASSETGYGFVFF. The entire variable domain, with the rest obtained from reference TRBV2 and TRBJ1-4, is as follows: EPEVTQTPSHQVTQMGQEVILRCVPISNHLYFYWYRQILGQKVEFLVSFYNNEISEKSEIFDDQFSVERPDGSNFTLKIRSTKLEDSAMYFCASSETGYGFVFFGSGTQLSVL.

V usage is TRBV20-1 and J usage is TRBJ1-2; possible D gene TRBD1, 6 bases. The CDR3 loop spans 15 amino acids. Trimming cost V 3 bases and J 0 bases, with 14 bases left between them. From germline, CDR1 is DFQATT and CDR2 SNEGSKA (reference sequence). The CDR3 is CSASEGGRPNYGYTF. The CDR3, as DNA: TGCAGTGCTAGTGAGGGGGGGCGGCCTAACTATGGCTACACCTTC.

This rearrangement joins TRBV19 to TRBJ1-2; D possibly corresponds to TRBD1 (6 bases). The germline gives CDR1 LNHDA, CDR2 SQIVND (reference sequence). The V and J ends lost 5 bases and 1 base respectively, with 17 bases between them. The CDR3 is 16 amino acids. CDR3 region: CASSPGFGQSNYGYTF. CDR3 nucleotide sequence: TGTGCCAGTAGTCCTGGATTCGGACAGAGTAACTATGGCTACACCTTC.

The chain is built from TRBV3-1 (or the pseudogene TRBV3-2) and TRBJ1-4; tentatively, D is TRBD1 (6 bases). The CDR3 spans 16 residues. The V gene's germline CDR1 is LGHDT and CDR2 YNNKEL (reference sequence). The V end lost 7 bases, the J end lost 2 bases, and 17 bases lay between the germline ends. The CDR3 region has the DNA TGTGCCAGCAACGGGGGGGCGGCTGGGACTAATGAAAAACTGTTTTTT. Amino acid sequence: CASNGGAAGTNEKLFF.

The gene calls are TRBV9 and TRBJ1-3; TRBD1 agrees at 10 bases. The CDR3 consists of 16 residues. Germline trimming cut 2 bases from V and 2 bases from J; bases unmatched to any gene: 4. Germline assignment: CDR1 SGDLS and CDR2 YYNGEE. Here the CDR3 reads CASSVVGTGAGNTIYF. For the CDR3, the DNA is TGTGCCAGCAGCGTGGTCGGGACAGGGGCTGGAAACACCATATATTTT.

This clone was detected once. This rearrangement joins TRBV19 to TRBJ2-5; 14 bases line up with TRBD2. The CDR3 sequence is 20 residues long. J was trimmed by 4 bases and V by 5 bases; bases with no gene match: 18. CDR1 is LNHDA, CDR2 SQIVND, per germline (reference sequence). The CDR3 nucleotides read TGTGCCAGTAGTCCAAGGAAGGGTATTGGGACTAGCGGGAGTGGAGAGACCCAGTACTTC. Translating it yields CASSPRKGIGTSGSGETQYF.

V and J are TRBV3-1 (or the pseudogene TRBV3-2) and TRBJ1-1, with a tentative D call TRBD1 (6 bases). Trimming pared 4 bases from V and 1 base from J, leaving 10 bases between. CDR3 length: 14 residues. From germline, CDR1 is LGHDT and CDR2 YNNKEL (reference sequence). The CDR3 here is CASSLPGQNTEAFF. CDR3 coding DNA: TGTGCCAGCAGCCTGCCGGGACAGAACACTGAAGCTTTCTTT.

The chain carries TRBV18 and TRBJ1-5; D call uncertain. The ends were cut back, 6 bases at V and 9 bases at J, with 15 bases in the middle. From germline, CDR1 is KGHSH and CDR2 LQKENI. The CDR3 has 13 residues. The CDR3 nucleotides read TGTGCCAGCTCCCTGTCAGATACGTCGCCCCAGCATTTT. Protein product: CASSLSDTSPQHF.

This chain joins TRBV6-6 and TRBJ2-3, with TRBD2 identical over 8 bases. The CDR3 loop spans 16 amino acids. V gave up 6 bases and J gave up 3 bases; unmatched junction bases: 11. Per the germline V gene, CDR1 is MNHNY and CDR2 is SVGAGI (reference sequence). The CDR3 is CASRSGAGGSTDTQYF. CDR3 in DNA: TGTGCCAGCAGGAGTGGGGCGGGAGGTAGTACAGATACGCAGTATTTT.